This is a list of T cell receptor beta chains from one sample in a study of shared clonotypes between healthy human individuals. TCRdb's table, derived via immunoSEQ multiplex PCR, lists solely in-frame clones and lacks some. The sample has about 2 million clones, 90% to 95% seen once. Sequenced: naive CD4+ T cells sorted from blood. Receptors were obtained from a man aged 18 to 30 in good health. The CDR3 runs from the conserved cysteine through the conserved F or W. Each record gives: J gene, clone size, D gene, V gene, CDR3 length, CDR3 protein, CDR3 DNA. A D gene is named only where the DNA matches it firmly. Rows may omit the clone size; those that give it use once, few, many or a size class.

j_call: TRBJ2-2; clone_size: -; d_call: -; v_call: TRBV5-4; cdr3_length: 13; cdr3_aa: CASSLDGTGELFF; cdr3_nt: TGTGCCAGCAGCCTCGACGGCACCGGGGAGCTGTTTTTT
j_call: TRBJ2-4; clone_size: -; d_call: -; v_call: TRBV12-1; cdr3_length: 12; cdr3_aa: CASSSDKNIQYF; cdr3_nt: TGTGCCAGCAGCTCGGACAAAAACATTCAGTACTTC
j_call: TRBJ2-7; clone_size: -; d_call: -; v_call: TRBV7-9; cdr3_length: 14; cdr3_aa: CASSLEQLSYEQYF; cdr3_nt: TGTGCCAGCAGCTTAGAACAACTTTCCTACGAGCAGTACTTC
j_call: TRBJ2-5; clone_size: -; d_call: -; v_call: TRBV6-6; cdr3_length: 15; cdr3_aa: CASSYSGQSQETQYF; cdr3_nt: TGTGCCAGCAGTTACTCGGGGCAGTCGCAAGAGACCCAGTACTTC
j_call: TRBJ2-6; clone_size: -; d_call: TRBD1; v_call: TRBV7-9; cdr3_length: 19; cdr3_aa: CASSLDRGRTSLGANVLTF; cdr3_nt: TGTGCCAGCAGCCTCGACAGGGGGCGGACCTCTCTCGGGGCCAACGTCCTGACTTTC
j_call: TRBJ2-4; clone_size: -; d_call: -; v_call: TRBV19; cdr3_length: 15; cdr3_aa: CASSGVLVAKNIQYF; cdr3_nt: TGTGCCAGTAGTGGAGTATTGGTAGCCAAAAACATTCAGTACTTC
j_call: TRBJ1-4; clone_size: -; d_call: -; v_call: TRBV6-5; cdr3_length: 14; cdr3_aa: CASSRGTKRDKLFF; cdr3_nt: TGTGCCAGCAGTCGGGGGACTAAGAGGGATAAACTGTTTTTT
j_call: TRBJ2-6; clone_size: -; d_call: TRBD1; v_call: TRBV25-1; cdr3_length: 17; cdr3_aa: CASSPGGQGGGANVLTF; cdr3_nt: TGTGCCAGCAGCCCAGGGGGCCAGGGGGGTGGGGCCAACGTCCTGACTTTC
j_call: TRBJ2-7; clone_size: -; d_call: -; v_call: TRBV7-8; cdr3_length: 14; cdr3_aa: CASSLGLAGYEQYF; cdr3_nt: TGTGCCAGCAGCTTAGGGCTGGCGGGATACGAGCAGTACTTC
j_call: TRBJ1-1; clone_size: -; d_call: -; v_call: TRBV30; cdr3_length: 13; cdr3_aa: CAWGRRERGEAFF; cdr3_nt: TGTGCCTGGGGACGGAGGGAAAGGGGCGAAGCTTTCTTT
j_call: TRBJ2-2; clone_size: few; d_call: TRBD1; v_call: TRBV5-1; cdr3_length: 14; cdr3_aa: CASSSDRGGGELFF; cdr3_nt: TGCGCCAGCAGCAGTGACAGGGGTGGCGGGGAGCTGTTTTTT
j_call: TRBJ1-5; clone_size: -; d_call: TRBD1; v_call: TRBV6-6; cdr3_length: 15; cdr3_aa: CASSRQGTSNQPQHF; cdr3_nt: TGTGCCAGCAGCAGACAGGGGACTAGCAATCAGCCCCAGCATTTT
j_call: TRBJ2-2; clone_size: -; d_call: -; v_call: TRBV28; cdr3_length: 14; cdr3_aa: CASRLRGGTGELFF; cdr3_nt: TGTGCCAGCAGATTAAGAGGGGGGACCGGGGAGCTGTTTTTT
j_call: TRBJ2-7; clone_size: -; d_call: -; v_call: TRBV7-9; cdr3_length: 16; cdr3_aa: CASSPPSGVSSYEQYF; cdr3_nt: TGTGCCAGCAGCCCCCCCAGTGGCGTTTCATCCTACGAGCAGTACTTC
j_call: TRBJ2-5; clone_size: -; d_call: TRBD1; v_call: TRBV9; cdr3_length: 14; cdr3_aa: CASSVAGAGGTQYF; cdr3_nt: TGTGCCAGCAGCGTAGCTGGAGCAGGGGGGACCCAGTACTTC
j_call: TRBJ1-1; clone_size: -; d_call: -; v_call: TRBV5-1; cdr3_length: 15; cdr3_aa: CASSYSQGPNTEAFF; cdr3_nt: TGCGCCAGCAGCTACTCACAGGGTCCGAACACTGAAGCTTTCTTT
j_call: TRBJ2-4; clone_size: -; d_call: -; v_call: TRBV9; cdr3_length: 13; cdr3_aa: CASSVALKNIQYF; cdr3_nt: TGTGCCAGCAGCGTAGCCCTCAAAAACATTCAGTACTTC
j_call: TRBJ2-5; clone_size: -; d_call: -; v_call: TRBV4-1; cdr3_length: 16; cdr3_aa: CASSQDSGRPQETQYF; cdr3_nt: TGCGCCAGCAGCCAAGATTCGGGCAGGCCCCAAGAGACCCAGTACTTC
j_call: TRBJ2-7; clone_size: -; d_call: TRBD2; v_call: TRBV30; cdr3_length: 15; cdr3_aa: CAWSPWTSGAYEQYF; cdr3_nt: TGTGCCTGGAGTCCCTGGACTAGCGGGGCCTACGAGCAGTACTTC
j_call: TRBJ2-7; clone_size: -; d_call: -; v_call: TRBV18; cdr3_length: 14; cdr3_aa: CASSPRRNPWEQYF; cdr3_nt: TGTGCCAGCTCACCACGACGGAACCCTTGGGAGCAGTACTTC
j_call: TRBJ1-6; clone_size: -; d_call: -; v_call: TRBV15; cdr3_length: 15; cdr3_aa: CATSQDSTNNSPLHF; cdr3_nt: TGTGCCACCAGCCAGGATTCGACAAATAATTCACCCCTCCACTTT
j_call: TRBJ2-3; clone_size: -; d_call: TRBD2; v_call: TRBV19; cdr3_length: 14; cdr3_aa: CATALAASTDTQYF; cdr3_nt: TGTGCCACCGCACTAGCGGCTAGCACAGATACGCAGTATTTT
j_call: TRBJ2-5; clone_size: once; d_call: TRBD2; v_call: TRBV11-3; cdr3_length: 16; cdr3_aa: CASSLGGLAGAETQYF; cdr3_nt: TGTGCCAGCAGCCTGGGGGGACTAGCGGGAGCAGAGACCCAGTACTTC
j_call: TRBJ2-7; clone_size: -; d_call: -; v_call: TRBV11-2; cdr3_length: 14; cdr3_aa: CASSLTSGAYEQYF; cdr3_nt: TGTGCCAGCAGCTTAACTTCAGGCGCCTACGAGCAGTACTTC
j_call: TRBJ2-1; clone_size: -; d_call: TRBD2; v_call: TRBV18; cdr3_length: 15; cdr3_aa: CASSPSGSGRNEQFF; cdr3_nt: TGTGCCAGCTCCCCCAGCGGGAGCGGTCGCAATGAGCAGTTCTTC
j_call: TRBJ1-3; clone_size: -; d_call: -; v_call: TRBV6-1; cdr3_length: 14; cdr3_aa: CASSSSTTGNTIYF; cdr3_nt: TGTGCCAGCAGTTCTTCCACTACTGGAAACACCATATATTTT